The 10 T cell receptor beta chains in this list originate from one sample, sequenced in a study of blood T cell repertoires in COVID-19. Assay: immunoSEQ multiplex PCR; the TCRdb copy retains only in-frame clones and omits some. The data show approximately 46,000 clones, 75% to 90% seen once. The sequenced sample consisted of peripheral blood. The receptors come from a man in his 60s with acute or convalescent COVID-19.

V and J are TRBV28 and TRBJ1-6; 11 bases fit TRBD1. Looked up from germline, CDR1 is MDHEN and CDR2 is SYDVKM. J gave up 8 bases and V 3 bases, and 3 bases lay outside the gene matches. The CDR3 sequence is 15 residues long. The CDR3, as DNA: TGTGCCAGCAGTTTGATGGGACAGGGGGATTCACCCCTCCACTTT. Amino acids: CASSLMGQGDSPLHF.

The sample holds one count of this clone. The chain links TRBV28 to TRBJ2-1, with 7 bases matching TRBD2. The CDR3 spans 13 residues. V gave up 2 bases and J gave up 12 bases; unmatched junction bases: 7. CDR1 and CDR2 from the germline V gene are MDHEN and SYDVKM. Here the CDR3 DNA reads TGTGCCAGCAGTTTACCTGGGACTACACGGCAGTTCTTC. This codes for CASSLPGTTRQFF.

V gene TRBV21-1 combines with J gene TRBJ1-5; TRBD1 is the table's D call, not checked against the DNA. TRBV21-1 is termed a pseudogene. The CDR3 has 14 amino acids. The CDR3 protein is CASSRQGGSQPQHF. CDR3 bases: TGTGCCAGCAGCAGACAGGGGGGCAGTCAGCCCCAGCATTTT.

The chain employs TRBV10-3 and TRBJ2-7, with 13 positions matching TRBD2. Trimming cost V 2 bases and J 4 bases; bases outside gene matches: 2. In germline, CDR1 is ENHRY, CDR2 SYGVKD. The CDR3 runs 15 residues. The CDR3 sequence: CAISEGTSGTYEQYF. DNA of the CDR3: TGTGCCATCAGTGAGGGGACTAGCGGGACTTACGAGCAGTACTTC.

Remarks on this clone: The DNA is omitted, as the CDR3 cannot be located on it reliably, and the CDR3 follows TCRdb's listing. This sequence joins TRBV21-1 and TRBJ2-2; the D call in the table, TRBD2, was not verified against the DNA. TRBV21-1 is a pseudogene locus. The CDR3 comprises 12 residues, both ends counted. The CDR3 loop reads CAWAPGAGELFF.

The CDR3 sequence is CATSDSNFQYGYTF. In DNA form, the CDR3 reads TGTGCCACCAGTGATTCCAATTTCCAGTATGGCTACACCTTC. The J gene is TRBJ1-2, the V gene TRBV24-1; D remains ambiguous. From germline, CDR1 is KGHDR and CDR2 SFDVKD. V was clipped by 2 bases and J by 5 bases, with 11 bases between them. There are 14 residues in the CDR3.

The chain has TRBV2 and TRBJ1-2, with D possibly matching TRBD1 (5 bases). The germline V gene encodes CDR1 SNHLY and CDR2 FYNNEI. The CDR3 consists of 14 residues. V was clipped by 3 bases and J by 2 bases, with 10 bases between them. Here the CDR3 reads CASSDSRANYGYTF. The CDR3 DNA sequence: TGTGCCAGCAGTGATTCCAGGGCCAACTATGGCTACACCTTC.

The V call is TRBV12-5, the J call TRBJ2-5; the match to TRBD2 covers 11 bases. The CDR3 extends over 15 amino acids. CDR1 LGHNT and CDR2 FRNRAP come from the germline V gene. V was clipped by 6 bases and J by 4 bases; unmatched bases: 7. CDR3 DNA sequence: TGTGCTAGTGGAGTAGCGGGAGGGCGACGAGAGACCCAGTACTTC. Its translation is CASGVAGGRRETQYF.

This chain uses TRBV6-6 with TRBJ1-3; 7 bases map to TRBD1. The length of the CDR3 is 16 residues. Germline V CDR1 and CDR2: MNHNY, SVGAGI (reference sequence). V lost 5 bases and J lost 4; bases outside the gene matches: 11. The CDR3 coding sequence is TGTGCCAGCAGTACCACACAGGGGTTGACAGGAAACACCATATATTTT. This encodes CASSTTQGLTGNTIYF.

The chain combines TRBV5-1 with TRBJ2-5; the match to TRBD2 covers 12 bases. CDR3 length: 17 residues. The V gene's germline CDR1 is SGHRS and CDR2 YFSETQ. The ends lost 0 bases at V and 5 bases at J; junction bases unmatched: 8. For the CDR3, the DNA is TGCGCCAGCAGCTTGGCCCTAGCGGGAGGGAAGGGCGAGACCCAGTACTTC. Its translation: CASSLALAGGKGETQYF.